This TCR beta chain comes out of a study of post-analysis software for immune sequencing data. Looking at the study overall: Relapsing-remitting, secondary progressive and progressive-relapsing courses of multiple sclerosis were included.

As concerns this clonotype: Its specificity is not known.

Researchers reported that TCR beta cDNA libraries carried unique molecular identifiers. Input amounts of roughly 0.9 to 10 million T cells were used. These gave approximately 500,000 cDNA molecules, so each molecule approximated one T cell. Each CDR3 protein is one row after TCRdb ran MiXCR on the PCR reads. The sample yields about 770,000 distinct CDR3 sequences, 40% to 55% seen once. Trimming pared 8 bases from V and 1 base from J, leaving 11 bases between. Germline CDR1 and CDR2: MNHEY and SMNVEV (reference sequence). The CDR3 length is 13 residues. Whole-study results and caveats: Included in a set of about five TRBV segments more frequent in patients than controls were TRBV5-6, TRBV5-1 and TRBV20-1.

This chain connects TRBV27 to TRBJ1-2; unclear D gene. The sequenced material came from blood. The clonotype was recovered from a girl aged 10 to 17 with multiple sclerosis. In DNA form, the CDR3 reads TGTGCCAGCGGGTCCGGGCTTAACTATGGCTACACCTTC. Translated, it gives CASGSGLNYGYTF.